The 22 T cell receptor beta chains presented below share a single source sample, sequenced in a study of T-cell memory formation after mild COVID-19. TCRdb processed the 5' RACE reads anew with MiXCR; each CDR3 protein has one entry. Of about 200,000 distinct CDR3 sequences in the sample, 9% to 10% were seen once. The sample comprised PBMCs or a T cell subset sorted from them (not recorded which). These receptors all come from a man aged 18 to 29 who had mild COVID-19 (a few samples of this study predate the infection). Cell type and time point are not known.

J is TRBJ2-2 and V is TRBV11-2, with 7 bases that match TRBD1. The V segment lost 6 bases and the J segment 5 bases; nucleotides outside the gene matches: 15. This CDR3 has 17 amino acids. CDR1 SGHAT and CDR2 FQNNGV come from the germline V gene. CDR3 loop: CASRFRDSYAETGELFF. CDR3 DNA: TGTGCCAGCAGATTCCGGGACAGCTATGCGGAGACCGGGGAGCTGTTTTTT.

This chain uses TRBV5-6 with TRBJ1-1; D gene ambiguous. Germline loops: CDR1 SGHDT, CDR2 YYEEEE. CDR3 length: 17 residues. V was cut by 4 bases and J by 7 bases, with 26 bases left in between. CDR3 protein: CASSPELFSGTFGEAFF. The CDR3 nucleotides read TGTGCCAGCAGCCCCGAATTATTCTCGGGCACTTTCGGTGAAGCTTTCTTT. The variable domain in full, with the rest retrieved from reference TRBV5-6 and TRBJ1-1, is DAGVTQSPTHLIKTRGQQVTLRCSPKSGHDTVSWYQQALGQGPQFIFQYYEEEERQRGNFPDRFSGHQFPNYSSELNVNALLLGDSALYLCASSPELFSGTFGEAFFGQGTRLTVV.

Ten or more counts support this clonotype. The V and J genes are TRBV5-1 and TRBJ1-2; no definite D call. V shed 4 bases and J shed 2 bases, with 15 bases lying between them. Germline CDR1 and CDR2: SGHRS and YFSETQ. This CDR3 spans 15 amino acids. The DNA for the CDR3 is TGCGCCAGCAGCGCCAGCGGGGTACTCAACTATGGCTACACCTTC. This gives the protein CASSASGVLNYGYTF.

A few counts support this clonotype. In DNA, the CDR3 is TGCGCCAGCAGCCAACCCACCCGGAACACTGAAGCTTTCTTT. This translates into CASSQPTRNTEAFF. The V and J genes are TRBV4-1 and TRBJ1-1; D uncertain. Germline V gene sequence: CDR1 MGHRA, CDR2 YSYEKL. The V gene lost 2 bases and the J gene lost 1 base, with 8 bases spanning the gap. The CDR3 totals 14 residues.

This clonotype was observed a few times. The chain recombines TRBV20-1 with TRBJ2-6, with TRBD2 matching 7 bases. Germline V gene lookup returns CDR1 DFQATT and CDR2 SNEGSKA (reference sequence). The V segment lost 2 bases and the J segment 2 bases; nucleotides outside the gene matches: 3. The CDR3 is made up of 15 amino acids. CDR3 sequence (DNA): TGCAGTGCTAGATTCGCGGGGGCTGGGGCCAACGTCCTGACTTTC. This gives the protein CSARFAGAGANVLTF.

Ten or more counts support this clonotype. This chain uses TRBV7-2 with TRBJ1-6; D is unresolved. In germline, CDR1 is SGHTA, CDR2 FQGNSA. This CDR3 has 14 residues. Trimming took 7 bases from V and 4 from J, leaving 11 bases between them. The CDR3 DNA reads TGTGCCAGCACCGACGGTAGTTATAATTCACCCCTCCACTTT. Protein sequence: CASTDGSYNSPLHF. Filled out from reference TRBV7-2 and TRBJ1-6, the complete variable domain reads GAGVSQSPSNKVTEKGKDVELRCDPISGHTALYWYRQSLGQGLEFLIYFQGNSAPDKSGLPSDRFSAERTGGSVSTLTIQRTQQEDSAVYLCASTDGSYNSPLHFGNGTRLTVT.

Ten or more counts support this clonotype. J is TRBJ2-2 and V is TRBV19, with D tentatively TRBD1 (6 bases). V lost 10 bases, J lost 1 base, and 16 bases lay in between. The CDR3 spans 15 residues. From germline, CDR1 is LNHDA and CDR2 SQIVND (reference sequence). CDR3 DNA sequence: TGTGCCACTGCTTCCGGGACACTGAACACCGGGGAGCTGTTTTTT. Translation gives CATASGTLNTGELFF.

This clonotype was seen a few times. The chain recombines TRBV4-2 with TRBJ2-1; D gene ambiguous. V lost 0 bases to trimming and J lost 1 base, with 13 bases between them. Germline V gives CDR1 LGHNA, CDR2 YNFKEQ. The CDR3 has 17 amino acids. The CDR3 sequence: CASSQDIPTRSYNEQFF. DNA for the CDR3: TGTGCCAGCAGCCAAGATATCCCTACGAGGTCCTACAATGAGCAGTTCTTC.

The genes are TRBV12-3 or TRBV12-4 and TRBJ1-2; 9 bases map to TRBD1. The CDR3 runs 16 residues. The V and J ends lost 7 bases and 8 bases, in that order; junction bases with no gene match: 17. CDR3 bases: TGTGCCAGCATTCTAGGGACAGGGAATCAAGGCGGGGGCTACACCTTC. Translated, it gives CASILGTGNQGGGYTF.

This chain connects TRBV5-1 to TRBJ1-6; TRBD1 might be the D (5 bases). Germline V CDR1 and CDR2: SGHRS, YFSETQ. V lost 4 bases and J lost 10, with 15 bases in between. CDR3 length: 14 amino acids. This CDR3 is CASSRGRSDSPLHF. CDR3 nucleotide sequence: TGCGCCAGCAGCCGGGGACGAAGCGACTCACCCCTCCACTTT.

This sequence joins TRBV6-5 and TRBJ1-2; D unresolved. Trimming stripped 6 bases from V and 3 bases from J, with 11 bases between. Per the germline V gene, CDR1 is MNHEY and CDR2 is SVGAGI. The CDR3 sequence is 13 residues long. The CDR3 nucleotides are TGTGCCAGCAGCAGGACCGTCTACTATGGCTACACCTTC. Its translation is CASSRTVYYGYTF.

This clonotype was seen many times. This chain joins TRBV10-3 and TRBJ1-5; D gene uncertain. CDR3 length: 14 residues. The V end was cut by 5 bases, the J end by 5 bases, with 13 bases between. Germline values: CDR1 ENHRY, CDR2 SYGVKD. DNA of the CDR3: TGTGCCATCAGTCGTGAGGCATTTTATCAGCCCCAGCATTTT. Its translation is CAISREAFYQPQHF.

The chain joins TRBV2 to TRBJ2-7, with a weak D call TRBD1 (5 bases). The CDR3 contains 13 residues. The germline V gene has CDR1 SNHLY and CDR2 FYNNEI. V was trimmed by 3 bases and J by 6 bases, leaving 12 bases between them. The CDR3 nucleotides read TGTGCCAGCAGTGATAGGGGTAGGAGCGAGCAGTACTTC. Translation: CASSDRGRSEQYF.

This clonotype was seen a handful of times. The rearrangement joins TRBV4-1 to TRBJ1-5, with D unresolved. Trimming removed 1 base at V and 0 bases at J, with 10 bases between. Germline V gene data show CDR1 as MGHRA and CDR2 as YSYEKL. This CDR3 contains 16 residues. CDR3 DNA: TGCGCCAGCAGCCAAGGTCCAGATAATAGCAATCAGCCCCAGCATTTT. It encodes CASSQGPDNSNQPQHF.

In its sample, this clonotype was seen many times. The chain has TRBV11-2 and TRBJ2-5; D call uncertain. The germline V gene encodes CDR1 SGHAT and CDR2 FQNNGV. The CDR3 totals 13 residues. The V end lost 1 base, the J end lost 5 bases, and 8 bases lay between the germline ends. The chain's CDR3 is CASSLAVSETQYF. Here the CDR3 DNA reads TGTGCCAGCAGCTTAGCTGTTTCGGAGACCCAGTACTTC.

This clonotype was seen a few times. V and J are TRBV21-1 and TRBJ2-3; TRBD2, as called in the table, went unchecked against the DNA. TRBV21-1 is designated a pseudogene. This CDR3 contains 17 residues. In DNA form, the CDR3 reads TGTGCCAGCAGCAAAGGGCCAACGGGGCCCCACACAGATACGCAGTATTTT. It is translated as CASSKGPTGPHTDTQYF.

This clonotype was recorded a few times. The CDR3 nucleotides are TGCAGTGCTACGGACAGGGGGCGCGAAAAGCAGTACGTC. Translating gives CSATDRGREKQYV. The V and J genes are TRBV20-1 and TRBJ2-7; 11 nucleotides align to TRBD1. Looked up from germline, CDR1 is DFQATT and CDR2 is SNEGSKA (reference sequence). The junction had 7 bases not matched to a gene; V was cut back by 4 bases and J by 8 bases. The CDR3 spans 13 residues.

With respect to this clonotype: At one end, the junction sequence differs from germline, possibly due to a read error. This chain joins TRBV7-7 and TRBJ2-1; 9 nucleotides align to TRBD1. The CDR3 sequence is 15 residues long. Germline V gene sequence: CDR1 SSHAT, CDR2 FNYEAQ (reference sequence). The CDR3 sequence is CASSFGTGSWNEQFF. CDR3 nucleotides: TGTGCTAGCAGCTTTGGGACAGGGAGTTGGAATGAGCAGTTCTTC.

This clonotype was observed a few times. DNA of the CDR3: TGTGCCAGCAGCGTAGTGGGGGACAGATACAATGAGCAGTTCTTC. Its translation is CASSVVGDRYNEQFF. The rearrangement joins TRBV9 to TRBJ2-1, with TRBD1 identical over 7 bases. The V gene end was trimmed by 0 bases and the J gene end by 4 bases; junction bases not matched to a gene: 4. This CDR3 contains 15 residues. The germline gives CDR1 SGDLS, CDR2 YYNGEE.

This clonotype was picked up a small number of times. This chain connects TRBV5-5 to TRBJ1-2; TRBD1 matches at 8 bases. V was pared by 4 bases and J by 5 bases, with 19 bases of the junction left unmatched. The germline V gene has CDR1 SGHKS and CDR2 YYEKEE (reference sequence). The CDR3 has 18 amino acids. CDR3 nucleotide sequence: TGTGCCAGCAGCCCCACTCGCCCCGGACAGGGATTAATTTATGGCTACACCTTC. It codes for CASSPTRPGQGLIYGYTF.

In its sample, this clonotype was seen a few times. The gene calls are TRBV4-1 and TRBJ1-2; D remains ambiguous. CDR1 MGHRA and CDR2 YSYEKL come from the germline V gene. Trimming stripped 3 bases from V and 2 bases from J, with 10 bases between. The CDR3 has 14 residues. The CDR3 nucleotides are TGCGCCAGCAGCCACGAGGCAGGCAACTATGGCTACACCTTC. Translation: CASSHEAGNYGYTF.

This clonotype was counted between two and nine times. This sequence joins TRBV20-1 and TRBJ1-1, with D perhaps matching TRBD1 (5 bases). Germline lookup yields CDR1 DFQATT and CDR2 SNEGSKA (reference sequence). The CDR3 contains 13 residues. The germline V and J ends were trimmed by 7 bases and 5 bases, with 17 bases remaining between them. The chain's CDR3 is CSGPGRGGTEAFF. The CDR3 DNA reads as TGCAGTGGTCCGGGGCGGGGGGGAACTGAAGCTTTCTTT.